A single sample gave rise to the 26 T cell receptor beta chains below, sequenced in a study of blood T cell repertoires in COVID-19. The data were produced by immunoSEQ multiplex PCR, yet TCRdb's version contains in-frame clones alone and is incomplete. Of 15,000 to 20,000 clones in the sample, over 85% are singletons; the top ten hold roughly 4%. Sequencing used peripheral blood. The receptor source for this set is a woman aged 45-65 years with active COVID-19.

This chain uses TRBV4-2 with TRBJ1-5; D remains ambiguous. Germline V gives CDR1 LGHNA, CDR2 YNFKEQ. Trimming stripped 0 bases from V and 6 bases from J, with 6 bases between. The CDR3 has 13 residues. The CDR3 loop reads CASSQDLGQPQHF. The CDR3 nucleotides are TGTGCCAGCAGCCAAGATCTAGGTCAGCCCCAGCATTTT.

The chain recombines TRBV19 with TRBJ1-1, with D tentatively TRBD1 (5 bases). The CDR3 has 15 residues. Germline lookup yields CDR1 LNHDA and CDR2 SQIVND (reference sequence). Trimming removed 7 bases from V and 1 base from J, with 16 bases in between. CDR3 amino acids: CASIPREGTNTEAFF. CDR3 DNA sequence: TGTGCCAGTATCCCTCGGGAGGGGACGAACACTGAAGCTTTCTTT.

The chain couples TRBV10-3 to TRBJ2-1; D call uncertain. CDR3 length: 14 amino acids. Trimming cost V 4 bases and J 4 bases, with 11 bases left between them. Germline CDR1 reads ENHRY; CDR2 reads SYGVKD. CDR3: CAISVFPRYNEQFF. DNA for the CDR3: TGTGCCATCAGTGTCTTCCCCAGGTACAATGAGCAGTTCTTC.

CDR3 DNA: TGTGCCAGCTCACCGAGGGCCCGTCGGGAAATCGCAAATAATGAAAAACTGTTTTTT. As protein: CASSPRARREIANNEKLFF. The genes are TRBV18 and TRBJ1-4, with D unresolved. Trimming shortened V by 3 bases and J by 4 bases, and 24 bases separated the two germline ends. CDR1 and CDR2 from the germline V gene are KGHSH and LQKENI. The CDR3 length is 19 residues.

The chain couples TRBV6-5 to TRBJ2-1; the match to TRBD2 covers 12 bases. This CDR3 has 14 residues. Trimming cost V 6 bases and J 6 bases; bases outside gene matches: 3. Germline CDR1 MNHEY, CDR2 SVGAGI. The CDR3 nucleotides are TGTGCCAGCAGAGGACTAGCGGGATCCAATGAGCAGTTCTTC. Its translation: CASRGLAGSNEQFF.

The rearrangement joins TRBV9 to TRBJ1-3; TRBD1 matches at 7 bases. Per the germline V gene, CDR1 is SGDLS and CDR2 is YYNGEE. Trimming at V came to 3 bases and at J to 3 bases, leaving 6 bases not matched to a gene. The CDR3 is 15 residues long. In DNA, the CDR3 is TGTGCCAGCAGCGCGATCGGGACAGTTGGAAACACCATATATTTT. This sequence encodes CASSAIGTVGNTIYF.

The rearrangement joins TRBV21-1 to TRBJ2-7; the table's TRBD2 call for D was not verified on the DNA. TRBV21-1 is a pseudogene segment. There are 14 residues in the CDR3. The CDR3 DNA reads as TGTGCCAGCAGTGGGGATTGGACTAGCCACGAGCAGTACTTC. Protein: CASSGDWTSHEQYF.

The chain carries TRBV9 and TRBJ2-7, with TRBD2 as a possible D gene (5 bases). V dropped 0 bases and J dropped 2 bases, with 15 bases sitting between them. Germline loops: CDR1 SGDLS, CDR2 YYNGEE. This CDR3 contains 16 residues. The CDR3 sequence: CASSVADTSFTYEQYF. The CDR3 coding sequence is TGTGCCAGCAGCGTAGCAGATACTAGTTTCACCTACGAGCAGTACTTC. Full variable domain (rest looked up from reference TRBV9 and TRBJ2-7): DSGVTQTPKHLITATGQRVTLRCSPRSGDLSVYWYQQSLDQGLQFLIQYYNGEERAKGNILERFSAQQFPDLHSELNLSSLELGDSALYFCASSVADTSFTYEQYFGPGTRLTVT.

The genes are TRBV7-9 and TRBJ2-4, with TRBD2 as a possible D gene (5 bases). The V end was cut by 1 base, the J end by 9 bases, with 10 bases between. CDR1 SEHNR and CDR2 FQNEAQ come from the germline V gene (reference sequence). This CDR3 contains 13 residues. The CDR3 reads CASSLVRGGIQYF. The CDR3 bases are TGTGCCAGCAGCTTAGTACGCGGAGGCATTCAGTACTTC.

The chain combines TRBV29-1 with TRBJ1-2, with no clear D. The V end was cut by 5 bases, the J end by 2 bases, with 6 bases between. The CDR3 spans 11 residues. CDR1 is SQVTM and CDR2 is ANQGSEA in the germline V gene. CDR3 coding DNA: TGCAGCGTTAACACCAACTATGGCTACACCTTC. Amino acids: CSVNTNYGYTF.

The chain recombines TRBV5-1 with TRBJ1-1, with TRBD1 as a possible D gene (6 bases). Per the germline V gene, CDR1 is SGHRS and CDR2 is YFSETQ. The CDR3 is 15 residues long. V lost 3 bases and J 0 bases, leaving 12 bases between the germline ends. This chain's CDR3 is CASSSTGNMNTEAFF. CDR3 nucleotide sequence: TGCGCCAGCAGCTCGACAGGAAACATGAACACTGAAGCTTTCTTT. The full variable domain, with the rest looked up from reference TRBV5-1 and TRBJ1-1, is KAGVTQTPRYLIKTRGQQVTLSCSPISGHRSVSWYQQTPGQGLQFLFEYFSETQRNKGNFPGRFSGRQFSNSRSEMNVSTLELGDSALYLCASSSTGNMNTEAFFGQGTRLTVV.

The J gene is TRBJ1-2, the V gene TRBV11-2, with 12 bases identical to TRBD1. The V gene end was trimmed by 5 bases and the J gene end by 8 bases; junction bases not matched to a gene: 6. The germline CDR1 and CDR2 sequences are SGHAT and FQNNGV. The CDR3 extends over 14 amino acids. The CDR3 DNA reads TGTGCCAGCAGCCAGAGGGACAGGGGGCACGGCTACACCTTC. It encodes CASSQRDRGHGYTF.

The chain recombines TRBV5-1 with TRBJ2-3; tentatively, D is TRBD1 (5 bases). CDR3 length: 13 amino acids. The germline V gene encodes CDR1 SGHRS and CDR2 YFSETQ. V was trimmed by 4 bases and J by 6 bases, leaving 12 bases between them. CDR3 coding DNA: TGCGCCAGCAGCCACACCTCAGGGGATACGCAGTATTTT. Residues: CASSHTSGDTQYF.

The rearrangement uses TRBV6-5 and TRBJ1-5, with unresolved D. This CDR3 is built from 13 residues. Germline V gene sequence: CDR1 MNHEY, CDR2 SVGAGI. The V end was cut by 2 bases, the J end by 6 bases, with 8 bases between. Written as DNA, the CDR3 is TGTGCCAGCAGTTACAACCGGGGTCAGCCCCAGCATTTT. Its protein is CASSYNRGQPQHF.

The genes are TRBV18 and TRBJ1-2; no definite D call. V was clipped by 3 bases and J by 7 bases, with 12 bases between them. In germline, CDR1 is KGHSH, CDR2 LQKENI. The CDR3 extends over 13 amino acids. CDR3: CASSPAEPRGYTF. The CDR3 coding sequence is TGTGCCAGCTCACCCGCGGAACCCCGTGGCTACACCTTC. The full variable domain, completed using reference TRBV18 and TRBJ1-2, is NAGVMQNPRHLVRRRGQEARLRCSPMKGHSHVYWYRQLPEEGLKFMVYLQKENIIDESGMPKERFSAEFPKEGPSILRIQQVVRGDSAAYFCASSPAEPRGYTFGSGTRLTVV.

The chain links TRBV7-8 to TRBJ1-6; D is unresolved. The CDR3 consists of 13 residues. V lost 5 bases and J lost 16, with 18 bases in between. Per the germline V gene, CDR1 is SGHVS and CDR2 is FQNEAQ. The CDR3 reads CASSDRERGPLHF. The CDR3 nucleotides read TGTGCCAGCAGCGACCGGGAGCGCGGCCCACTCCACTTT.

The chain couples TRBV27 to TRBJ2-4, with D possibly matching TRBD1 (5 bases). The CDR3 covers 15 residues. Between the trimmed V and J ends, which lost 2 bases and 7 bases, there was a span of 15 bases. Germline CDR1 reads MNHEY; CDR2 reads SMNVEV (reference sequence). CDR3 protein: CASSLKQGRGNIQYF. The DNA for the CDR3 is TGTGCCAGCAGTTTAAAGCAGGGTAGGGGCAACATTCAGTACTTC.

This clone was seen only once. The J gene is TRBJ2-1, the V gene TRBV5-1; D is perhaps TRBD2 (6 bases). CDR3 length: 14 amino acids. Germline-derived CDR1 and CDR2 are SGHRS and YFSETQ. V was clipped by 0 bases and J by 10 bases, with 14 bases between them. The CDR3 loop is CASSLATTSSEQFF. Here the CDR3 DNA reads TGCGCCAGCAGCTTGGCTACGACTAGTTCCGAGCAGTTCTTC. Full variable domain (rest looked up from reference TRBV5-1 and TRBJ2-1): KAGVTQTPRYLIKTRGQQVTLSCSPISGHRSVSWYQQTPGQGLQFLFEYFSETQRNKGNFPGRFSGRQFSNSRSEMNVSTLELGDSALYLCASSLATTSSEQFFGPGTRLTVL.

The rearrangement uses TRBV7-9 and TRBJ2-1; D may be TRBD2 (5 bases). V shed 2 bases and J shed 0 bases, with 11 bases lying between them. CDR1 and CDR2 from the germline V gene are SEHNR and FQNEAQ (reference sequence). This CDR3 spans 16 amino acids. CDR3 sequence (DNA): TGTGCCAGCAGCTTATCGGGGTCTGGCTCCTACAATGAGCAGTTCTTC. This gives the protein CASSLSGSGSYNEQFF.

This sequence joins TRBV14 and TRBJ1-5, with unresolved D. Deletions cut 0 bases from V and 5 bases from J, with 5 bases between. The CDR3 is 13 amino acids. Germline V gene data show CDR1 as SGHDN and CDR2 as FVKESK. The CDR3 protein is CASSQDFDQPQHF. CDR3 in DNA: TGTGCCAGCAGCCAAGATTTCGATCAGCCCCAGCATTTT.

This rearrangement joins TRBV5-1 to TRBJ2-1, with 7 bases aligning to TRBD1. V lost 0 bases, J lost 6 bases, and 3 bases stayed unmatched. There are 14 residues in the CDR3. Germline loops: CDR1 SGHRS, CDR2 YFSETQ. The CDR3 coding sequence is TGCGCCAGCAGCTTGGGGGACAGCTTCAATGAGCAGTTCTTC. It encodes CASSLGDSFNEQFF.

This rearrangement joins TRBV27 to TRBJ1-5; 8 positions agree with TRBD1. J was trimmed by 6 bases and V by 5 bases; bases with no gene match: 18. CDR3 size: 18 residues. CDR1 and CDR2 (germline): MNHEY, SMNVEV (reference sequence). The DNA for the CDR3 is TGTGCCAGCAGTCCGGGACAGGTGTTGTCCGCGGGAACTCAGCCCCAGCATTTT. Translated, it gives CASSPGQVLSAGTQPQHF.

This chain uses TRBV15 with TRBJ2-3; D gene unclear. V lost 0 bases and J lost 4, with 2 bases in between. This CDR3 has 12 amino acids. Germline CDR1 and CDR2: LNHNV and YYDKDF (reference sequence). This chain's CDR3 is CATSRDADTQYF. The CDR3 DNA is TGTGCCACCAGCAGAGACGCAGATACGCAGTATTTT.

J is TRBJ1-1 and V is TRBV10-1; no definite D call. V lost 2 bases, J lost 1 base, and 8 bases lay in between. CDR3 length equals 14 residues. The germline CDR1 and CDR2 sequences are WNHNN and SYGVQD (reference sequence). CDR3 nucleotides: TGCGCCAGCAGTGAGGGGCACCGGAACACTGAAGCTTTCTTT. Its protein is CASSEGHRNTEAFF.

This chain uses TRBV7-9 with TRBJ2-2, with TRBD1 matching over 9 bases. This CDR3 has 15 amino acids. Germline values: CDR1 SEHNR, CDR2 FQNEAQ (reference sequence). J was trimmed by 4 bases and V by 2 bases; bases with no gene match: 2. The CDR3 coding sequence is TGTGCCAGCAGCTTAACAGGGGGCAGCACCGGGGAGCTGTTTTTT. The encoded protein is CASSLTGGSTGELFF.

This chain connects TRBV27 to TRBJ1-1; D not certain. Trimming removed 4 bases at V and 1 base at J, with 7 bases between. The CDR3 covers 13 residues. Per the germline V gene, CDR1 is MNHEY and CDR2 is SMNVEV (reference sequence). CDR3 residues: CASSSSRNTEAFF. The CDR3 DNA sequence: TGTGCCAGCAGTTCTAGTAGGAACACTGAAGCTTTCTTT.